This is a list of T cell receptor beta chains from one sample in a study of a mutant IDH1 vaccine in newly diagnosed glioma. Their antigen targets remain unknown. The table came from immunoSEQ multiplex PCR; TCRdb's copy has only in-frame clones and leaves some out. Of roughly 49,000 clones in the sample, about 92% were seen once. Sample: PBMCs, taken from a glioma patient whose treatment included an IDH1 peptide vaccine. The receptors here all came from a man aged 50 to 60 with glioma. Each CDR3 is given with its conserved first and last residue.

len,j_gene,v_gene,CDR3aa
15,TRBJ2-5,TRBV21-1,CASSMGGGTQETQYF
13,TRBJ1-2,TRBV27,CASSFRVDYGYTF
15,TRBJ1-1,TRBV11-2,CASSLRTGVGTEAFF
12,TRBJ2-7,TRBV7-9,CASSQTGDEQYF
14,TRBJ1-2,TRBV7-9,CASSHSRVGHGYTF
14,TRBJ2-7,TRBV30,CAWSVPSKAAGQYF
17,TRBJ2-7,TRBV27,CASREGLTGTGGYEQYF
15,TRBJ1-5,TRBV30,CAWSVRAGRNQPQHF
16,TRBJ1-2,TRBV7-3,CASSRTGQEGIYGYTF
16,TRBJ2-7,TRBV12-1,CASSFGVGSPTYEQYF
14,TRBJ2-7,TRBV9,CASSVAYRGIEQYF
18,TRBJ1-5,TRBV7-2,CASSLAFGPGNGNQPQHF
15,TRBJ1-4,TRBV9,CASSVGTGRSEELFF
15,TRBJ2-3,TRBV5-1,CASSLGGGSTDTQYF
17,TRBJ2-1,TRBV4-1,CASSQGLARDPYNEQFF
12,TRBJ1-3,TRBV14,CASSRTGNTIYF
14,TRBJ2-7,TRBV5-4,CASSPRDRHYEQYF
13,TRBJ2-1,TRBV30,CAWSVRRENEQFF
18,TRBJ2-7,TRBV5-1,CASSLRYAQGESSYEQYF
16,TRBJ1-5,TRBV7-9,CASSSSDRLGNQPQHF
15,TRBJ1-2,TRBV19,CASTAGTGPFYGYTF
15,TRBJ2-1,TRBV6-1,CASSQTGASYNEQFF
13,TRBJ1-2,TRBV19,CASSIRQFYGYTF
16,TRBJ2-1,TRBV5-3,CARSLPLEGNKDEQFF
10,TRBJ1-2,TRBV20-1,CSASAYGYTF
13,TRBJ1-3,TRBV11-2,CASGGLSGNTIYF
18,TRBJ1-6,TRBV4-3,CASSQHTDDGYYNSPLHF
14,TRBJ1-4,TRBV7-2,CASSFGGAEEKLFF
13,TRBJ2-1,TRBV4-2,CASSLTGYNEQFF
17,TRBJ2-5,TRBV7-9,CASSGLAGGPYQETQYF
13,TRBJ1-5,TRBV28,CASSPGGNQPQHF
15,TRBJ1-5,TRBV5-1,CASSLGGQGNQPQHF
15,TRBJ2-1,TRBV27,CASRSGTSGSYEQFF
14,TRBJ1-2,TRBV19,CASSIDGRSYGYTF
17,TRBJ2-2,TRBV28,CASSKGIAGAYIGELFF
15,TRBJ1-2,TRBV5-6,CASSLEPGPNYGYTF
15,TRBJ1-3,TRBV7-9,CASSFMDSSGNTIYF
13,TRBJ1-1,TRBV29-1,CSVRGGRNTEAFF
16,TRBJ2-1,TRBV6-1,CASSEVLAGVYNEQFF
14,TRBJ1-4,TRBV2,CASWEGSTNEKLFF
14,TRBJ2-2,TRBV19,CASRLVGYTGELFF
15,TRBJ2-7,TRBV19,CASSIDLVSSYEQYF
16,TRBJ1-5,TRBV19,CASSIDAISRNQPQHF
16,TRBJ2-5,TRBV5-1,CASSPQASGGQETQYF
15,TRBJ1-2,TRBV28,CASSLPGQGIYGYTF
12,TRBJ2-5,TRBV29-1,CSVVAGLETQYF
14,TRBJ2-7,TRBV10-3,CAISESGRTGEQYF
17,TRBJ2-1,TRBV19,CASSIPTSGSYHNEQFF
16,TRBJ1-6,TRBV25-1,CASSETTTGGGSPLHF
14,TRBJ1-2,TRBV4-2,CASSQKGQSYGYTF
13,TRBJ2-7,TRBV27,CASSPSARHEQYF
15,TRBJ2-1,TRBV9,CASSLSGETYNEQFF
14,TRBJ1-1,TRBV30,CAYRTGEGNTEAFF
16,TRBJ1-5,TRBV27,CASSPFRTGPNQPQHF
15,TRBJ2-1,TRBV6-1,CASSDYSGRLREQFF
14,TRBJ2-7,TRBV15,CATSRGTASYEQYF